Described below is a single T cell receptor (beta chain) sequence and its context. These data belong to a study of OX40 agonist ivuxolimab in advanced cancers. Assay used: immunoSEQ multiplex PCR; TCRdb lists only in-frame clones, some missing. The sample lists tens of thousands of clones, less than 90% occurring once. The material sequenced was CD4+ or CD8+ T cells sorted from blood, taken in a trial of the OX40 agonist ivuxolimab. This sequence originates from an adult with an advanced solid tumor such as melanoma, head and neck, liver or kidney cancer.

For the CDR3, the DNA is TGTGCCAGCAGCGTAGATCTAGCGCTATACAATGAGCAGTTCTTC. Encoded protein: CASSVDLALYNEQFF. This sequence joins TRBV9 and TRBJ2-1; TRBD2 might be the D (6 bases). CDR3 length: 15 residues. The V end lost 0 bases, the J end lost 4 bases, and 11 bases lay between the germline ends. In germline, CDR1 is SGDLS, CDR2 YYNGEE.